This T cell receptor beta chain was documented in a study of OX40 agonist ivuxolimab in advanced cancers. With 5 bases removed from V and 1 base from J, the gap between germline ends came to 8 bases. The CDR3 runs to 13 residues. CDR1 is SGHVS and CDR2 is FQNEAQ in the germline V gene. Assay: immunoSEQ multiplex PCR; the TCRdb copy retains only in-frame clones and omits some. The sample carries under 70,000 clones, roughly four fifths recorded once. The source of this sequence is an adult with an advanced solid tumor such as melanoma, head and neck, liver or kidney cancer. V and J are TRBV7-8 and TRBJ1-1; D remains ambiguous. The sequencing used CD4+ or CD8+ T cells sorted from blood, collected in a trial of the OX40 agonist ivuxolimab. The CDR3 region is CASSALGNTEAFF. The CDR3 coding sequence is TGTGCCAGCAGCGCACTAGGGAACACTGAAGCTTTCTTT.